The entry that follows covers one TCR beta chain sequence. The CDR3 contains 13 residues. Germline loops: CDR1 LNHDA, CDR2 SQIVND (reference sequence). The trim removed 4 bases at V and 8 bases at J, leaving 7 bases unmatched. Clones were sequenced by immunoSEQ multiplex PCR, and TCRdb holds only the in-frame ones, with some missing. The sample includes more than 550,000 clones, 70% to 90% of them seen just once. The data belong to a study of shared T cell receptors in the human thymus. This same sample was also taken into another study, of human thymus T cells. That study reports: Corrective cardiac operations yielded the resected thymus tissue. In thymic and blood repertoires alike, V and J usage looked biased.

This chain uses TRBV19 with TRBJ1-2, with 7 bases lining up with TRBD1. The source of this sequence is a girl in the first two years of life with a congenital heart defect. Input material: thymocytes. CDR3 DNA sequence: TGTGCCAGTAGTACGGACAGGCGGAACGGCTACACCTTC. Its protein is CASSTDRRNGYTF.